This T cell receptor beta chain was captured by sequencing in a study of blood T cell repertoires in COVID-19. In the study overall: Sources were T cells, B-cell-depleted T cells, or PBMCs; the material itself was cDNA or gDNA.

The germline gives CDR1 SGHNT, CDR2 YYREEE (reference sequence). V shed 2 bases and J 0 bases; nucleotides not matched to a gene: 9. This CDR3 spans 17 amino acids. Only in-frame clones appear in the TCRdb table, and some are missing; sequencing was by immunoSEQ multiplex PCR. Among about 54,000 clones listed, less than 90% were seen once. V usage is TRBV5-4 and J usage is TRBJ2-3; the match to TRBD2 covers 7 bases. The clonotype was recovered from a human donor in a cohort sampled during active COVID-19. The sample comprised peripheral blood. CDR3 protein: CASSFYGGYSSTDTQYF. The CDR3 coding sequence is TGTGCCAGCAGCTTTTACGGGGGGTACTCTAGCACAGATACGCAGTATTTT.